The clone carrying this TCR beta chain was observed a few times. Its matching antigen is unknown. This entry comes from a study of T cell repertoires in cytomegalovirus infection. Looking at the study overall: TCR beta signatures that were public indicated CMV infection and matching HLA type. Overall study findings and caveats: CMV carriers with the relevant HLA were identified by cumulative public TCR beta family frequency.

Trimming at V came to 7 bases and at J to 9 bases, leaving 8 bases not matched to a gene. CDR1 is DFQATT, CDR2 SNEGSKA, per germline (reference sequence). The CDR3 has 13 residues. One entry per CDR3 protein results from TCRdb running MiXCR on the reads. The data contain some 500,000 distinct CDR3 sequences, around 35% of them singletons. This TCR was sampled from a human donor in good health (CMV status not recorded). Some clones in this sample may be carry-over from other donors' samples. The sequenced sample was cultured PBMCs, obtained from culture after CMV antigen stimulation. V and J are TRBV20-1 and TRBJ2-1; TRBD2 agrees at 11 bases. DNA of the CDR3: TGCAGTGGACCACTAGCGGGAGATGGTGAGCAGTTCTTC. Residues: CSGPLAGDGEQFF.